This entry lists 27 T cell receptor beta chains sequenced from one sample in a study of OX40 agonist ivuxolimab in advanced cancers. Sequenced by immunoSEQ multiplex PCR; TCRdb stores in-frame clones only, minus some. The sample comprises over 100,000 clones, about 92% of which are singletons, and roughly 0.94% rests with the top ten. The specimen comprised CD4+ or CD8+ T cells sorted from blood, sampled in a trial of the OX40 agonist ivuxolimab. The receptors come from an adult with an advanced solid tumor such as melanoma, head and neck, liver or kidney cancer.

The chain links TRBV28 to TRBJ2-7, with 9 positions matching TRBD1. The ends lost 5 bases at V and 3 bases at J; junction bases unmatched: 2. The germline gives CDR1 MDHEN, CDR2 SYDVKM. The CDR3 runs to 13 residues. The CDR3: CASSPGQGYEQYF. The CDR3 coding sequence is TGTGCCAGCAGTCCGGGACAGGGCTACGAGCAGTACTTC.

V gene TRBV6-5 combines with J gene TRBJ2-1; 10 positions match TRBD2. The germline gives CDR1 MNHEY, CDR2 SVGAGI. Trimming took 6 bases from V and 9 from J; bases not matched to a gene: 8. The CDR3 has 14 residues. CDR3 region: CASRTLAGSGEQFF. In nucleotides, the CDR3 is TGTGCCAGCAGAACACTAGCGGGGTCGGGTGAGCAGTTCTTC.

The CDR3 nucleotides read TGCAGCGTCGCCGGGACGGCCGGGGAAAAACTGTTTTTT. The encoded protein is CSVAGTAGEKLFF. This chain uses TRBV29-1 with TRBJ1-4, with D perhaps TRBD1 (5 bases). Trimming removed 6 bases from V and 8 bases from J, with 16 bases in between. Germline V CDR1 and CDR2: SQVTM, ANQGSEA. This CDR3 is built from 13 residues.

The chain employs TRBV4-3 and TRBJ2-5, with 9 bases identical to TRBD1. Per the germline V gene, CDR1 is LGHNA and CDR2 is YSLEER. CDR3 size: 16 residues. V lost 1 base and J lost 5; bases outside the gene matches: 8. CDR3 sequence: CASSQVETGGAETQYF. CDR3 DNA sequence: TGCGCCAGCAGCCAAGTAGAGACAGGGGGGGCGGAGACCCAGTACTTC.

The V gene is TRBV7-8, the J gene TRBJ2-5; D gene ambiguous. This CDR3 comprises 13 residues. V lost 5 bases and J 4 bases, leaving 11 bases between the germline ends. Looked up from germline, CDR1 is SGHVS and CDR2 is FQNEAQ. The CDR3 is CASSRAQIETQYF. DNA of the CDR3: TGTGCCAGCAGCCGGGCCCAAATAGAGACCCAGTACTTC. The full variable domain, rest sourced from reference TRBV7-8 and TRBJ2-5, is GAGVSQSPRYKVAKRGQDVALRCDPISGHVSLFWYQQALGQGPEFLTYFQNEAQLDKSGLPSDRFFAERPEGSVSTLKIQRTQQEDSAVYLCASSRAQIETQYFGPGTRLLVL.

The CDR3 sequence: CASSLIWGGRGDEQFF. CDR3 bases: TGTGCCAGCAGCCTGATCTGGGGCGGGAGGGGCGATGAGCAGTTCTTC. This chain joins TRBV7-2 and TRBJ2-1; 9 nucleotides align to TRBD2. V shed 5 bases, J shed 8 bases, and the junction held 13 bases outside the gene matches. CDR3 length: 16 residues. The V gene's germline CDR1 is SGHTA and CDR2 FQGNSA.

The J gene is TRBJ1-4, the V gene TRBV18; D ambiguous. The CDR3 runs to 13 residues. Trimming shortened V by 0 bases and J by 4 bases, and 3 bases separated the two germline ends. In germline, CDR1 is KGHSH, CDR2 LQKENI. CDR3 sequence: CASSPPINEKLFF. The CDR3 DNA follows: TGTGCCAGCTCACCACCGATTAATGAAAAACTGTTTTTT.

The chain recombines TRBV27 with TRBJ2-5, with 15 nucleotides matching TRBD2. The germline V gene has CDR1 MNHEY and CDR2 SMNVEV (reference sequence). The CDR3 sequence is 15 residues long. Trimming removed 5 bases from V and 4 bases from J; junction bases left unmatched: 2. The CDR3 protein is CASSGLAGGGETQYF. As DNA, the CDR3 is TGTGCCAGCAGTGGACTAGCGGGAGGGGGAGAGACCCAGTACTTC.

The V call is TRBV6-1, the J call TRBJ1-5; no clear D gene. The V and J ends lost 8 bases and 6 bases respectively, with 17 bases between them. This CDR3 spans 14 amino acids. Per germline, CDR1 MNHNS and CDR2 SASEGT. CDR3 coding DNA: TGTGCCAGCCGAAGGCTGACTGCGGGTCAGCCCCAGCATTTT. The encoded protein is CASRRLTAGQPQHF.

The chain uses TRBV6-5 and TRBJ2-5; D ambiguous. Germline V gives CDR1 MNHEY, CDR2 SVGAGI. V lost 4 bases and J 5 bases, leaving 14 bases between the germline ends. The CDR3 totals 14 residues. The CDR3 DNA is TGTGCCAGCAGTTCTCGACTGCCTTGGGAGACCCAGTACTTC. Amino acid sequence: CASSSRLPWETQYF.

The rearrangement joins TRBV4-3 to TRBJ2-1; D may be TRBD2 (6 bases). V was shortened by 3 bases and J by 0 bases, with 15 bases between the two germline ends. Germline V gene sequence: CDR1 LGHNA, CDR2 YSLEER. The CDR3 totals 17 residues. The CDR3 here is CASSHDGGISSYNEQFF. CDR3 bases: TGCGCCAGCAGCCACGATGGAGGGATAAGCTCCTACAATGAGCAGTTCTTC.

The chain carries TRBV28 and TRBJ2-5, with D maybe TRBD1 (7 bases). Trimming left V 5 bases short and J 3 bases short, with 16 bases between. The CDR3 runs to 15 residues. Looked up from germline, CDR1 is MDHEN and CDR2 is SYDVKM. The CDR3 DNA reads TGTGCCAGCAGTCCAGGGGGGCTAGCTGAAGAGACCCAGTACTTC. Protein sequence: CASSPGGLAEETQYF.

The chain employs TRBV4-3 and TRBJ2-5, with 8 nucleotides matching TRBD1. There are 16 residues in the CDR3. Losses at the gene ends were 0 bases for V and 6 bases for J; bases not matched to a gene: 9. Germline CDR1 is LGHNA and CDR2 is YSLEER. This CDR3 is CASSQEATGVRQTQYF. The DNA for the CDR3 is TGCGCCAGCAGCCAAGAGGCGACAGGGGTTCGGCAGACCCAGTACTTC.

The V gene is TRBV4-1, the J gene TRBJ2-7, with 10 bases aligning to TRBD1. The V gene end was trimmed by 2 bases and the J gene end by 3 bases; junction bases not matched to a gene: 7. Germline V gives CDR1 MGHRA, CDR2 YSYEKL. The CDR3 length is 16 residues. This chain's CDR3 is CASSQLSRTGGYEQYF. CDR3 DNA: TGCGCCAGCAGCCAATTAAGTCGGACAGGGGGCTACGAGCAGTACTTC.

The chain is built from TRBV5-4 and TRBJ2-1; D possibly corresponds to TRBD1 (5 bases). The CDR3 is 15 amino acids. V lost 4 bases, J lost 2 bases, and 13 bases lay in between. The germline V gene has CDR1 SGHNT and CDR2 YYREEE (reference sequence). The CDR3 reads CASSRLGQTYNEQFF. CDR3 DNA: TGTGCCAGCAGCAGACTGGGGCAGACCTACAATGAGCAGTTCTTC.

V gene TRBV18 combines with J gene TRBJ2-7; 7 nucleotides agree with TRBD2. V lost 6 bases to trimming and J lost 0 bases; unmatched junction nucleotides: 8. Germline V gene data show CDR1 as KGHSH and CDR2 as LQKENI. The CDR3 is made up of 15 amino acids. This CDR3 reads CASSLADTSSYEQYF. The CDR3 bases are TGTGCCAGCTCGCTAGCGGACACCAGCTCCTACGAGCAGTACTTC.

The chain couples TRBV4-2 to TRBJ1-5, with D perhaps matching TRBD1 (5 bases). This CDR3 has 18 amino acids. Germline V lookup: CDR1 LGHNA, CDR2 YNFKEQ. V shed 0 bases and J shed 1 base, with 16 bases lying between them. The CDR3: CASSQDYKGDLSNQPQHF. The CDR3 DNA sequence: TGTGCCAGCAGCCAAGATTATAAAGGGGATCTGAGCAATCAGCCCCAGCATTTT.

The chain couples TRBV7-2 to TRBJ1-6; possible D gene TRBD1, 5 bases. The CDR3 spans 12 residues. Trimming shortened V by 5 bases and J by 14 bases, and 13 bases separated the two germline ends. Per germline, CDR1 SGHTA and CDR2 FQGNSA. CDR3 region: CASSPFTGALHF. The CDR3 DNA reads TGTGCCAGCAGCCCATTTACAGGAGCCCTCCACTTT.

This chain joins TRBV7-9 and TRBJ1-6; 8 nucleotides match TRBD1. V trimming: 4 bases; J trimming: 7 bases; junction bases outside the gene matches: 9. Looked up from germline, CDR1 is SEHNR and CDR2 is FQNEAQ (reference sequence). This CDR3 contains 16 residues. CDR3 amino acids: CASSSWSGGRNSPLHF. Here the CDR3 DNA reads TGTGCCAGCAGCTCCTGGTCAGGGGGCAGGAATTCACCCCTCCACTTT. The variable domain in full, completed from reference TRBV7-9 and TRBJ1-6, reads DTGVSQNPRHKITKRGQNVTFRCDPISEHNRLYWYRQTLGQGPEFLTYFQNEAQLEKSRLLSDRFSAERPKGSFSTLEIQRTEQGDSAMYLCASSSWSGGRNSPLHFGNGTRLTVT.

The chain carries TRBV27 and TRBJ2-1; TRBD1 matches at 9 bases. Germline assignment: CDR1 MNHEY and CDR2 SMNVEV (reference sequence). The CDR3 loop spans 16 amino acids. The J segment lost 7 bases and the V segment lost 5 bases, leaving 12 bases of the junction unmatched. DNA of the CDR3: TGTGCCAGCAGTCCCCTACGGACAGGGGCCGGGAATGAGCAGTTCTTC. It yields the protein CASSPLRTGAGNEQFF.

This sequence joins TRBV2 and TRBJ2-5; D gene uncertain. V was shortened by 5 bases and J by 4 bases, with 17 bases between the two germline ends. Germline V CDR1 and CDR2: SNHLY, FYNNEI. The CDR3 length is 15 residues. CDR3 sequence (DNA): TGTGCCAGCAGTCTTGACTTACCCCGCCGAGAGACCCAGTACTTC. Encoded protein: CASSLDLPRRETQYF. Full variable domain (outside the CDR3, taken from reference TRBV2 and TRBJ2-5): EPEVTQTPSHQVTQMGQEVILRCVPISNHLYFYWYRQILGQKVEFLVSFYNNEISEKSEIFDDQFSVERPDGSNFTLKIRSTKLEDSAMYFCASSLDLPRRETQYFGPGTRLLVL.

The J gene is TRBJ1-5, the V gene TRBV6-6; D is possibly TRBD1 (5 bases). In germline, CDR1 is MNHNY, CDR2 SVGAGI (reference sequence). The CDR3 contains 12 residues. V was cut by 6 bases and J by 5 bases, with 8 bases left in between. The chain's CDR3 is CASSLGDQPQHF. In DNA form, the CDR3 reads TGTGCCAGCAGCTTGGGGGATCAGCCCCAGCATTTT.

With regard to this clone: At the DNA level, this CDR3 is encoded by other sequences in the same sample as well. The chain couples TRBV2 to TRBJ2-7; either TRBD1 or TRBD2 may supply D (5 bases each). Trimming removed 0 bases from V and 7 bases from J, with 19 bases in between. Germline CDR1 and CDR2: SNHLY and FYNNEI. CDR3 length: 16 residues. The CDR3 here is CASSEALAGTPNEQYF. The CDR3 bases are TGTGCCAGCAGTGAAGCGCTTGCAGGGACCCCTAATGAGCAGTACTTC.

In its sample, this clone was seen a few times. V gene TRBV15 combines with J gene TRBJ2-5, with 10 positions matching TRBD2. The CDR3 covers 16 residues. The germline V gene encodes CDR1 LNHNV and CDR2 YYDKDF (reference sequence). V lost 1 base and J lost 5; bases outside the gene matches: 7. CDR3 amino acids: CATSRVVAGGGETQYF. The CDR3 bases are TGTGCCACCAGCAGAGTTGTAGCGGGGGGCGGTGAGACCCAGTACTTC.

This clone has just one count. The chain couples TRBV18 to TRBJ1-1; 8 bases match TRBD1. Germline CDR1 KGHSH, CDR2 LQKENI. Trimming at V came to 2 bases and at J to 1 base, leaving 6 bases not matched to a gene. This CDR3 spans 16 amino acids. CDR3 in amino acids: CASSPGGQVGNTEAFF. As DNA, the CDR3 is TGTGCCAGCTCACCAGGGGGACAGGTGGGGAACACTGAAGCTTTCTTT.

Only one count was recorded for this clone. The chain recombines TRBV28 with TRBJ1-1; a possible D gene is TRBD1 (5 bases). CDR3 length equals 14 residues. Trimming took off 4 bases at V and 4 bases at J, with 13 bases between the two ends. Germline V gives CDR1 MDHEN, CDR2 SYDVKM. As DNA, the CDR3 is TGTGCCAGCAGTTCTCCGGGGCTGGGCACTGAAGCTTTCTTT. Translation: CASSSPGLGTEAFF.

The V call is TRBV6-5, the J call TRBJ1-4, with 9 bases matching TRBD1. Germline values: CDR1 MNHEY, CDR2 SVGAGI. The CDR3 spans 14 residues. The V gene end was trimmed by 4 bases and the J gene end by 7 bases; junction bases not matched to a gene: 4. The CDR3 DNA reads TGTGCCAGCAGTTTTGACAGGGGGACTGAAAAACTGTTTTTT. Its protein is CASSFDRGTEKLFF.